This TCR beta chain appears in the sequencing data of a study of cytomegalovirus exposure and HLA in healthy donors. As for the study in general: The 110 or so validation repertoires were produced on the same platform as the roughly 720 repertoires of the first cohort. This was reported in a later analysis.

Generated by immunoSEQ multiplex PCR, the TCRdb table keeps only in-frame clones and is missing some. The profile covers about 95,000 clones, with 85% appearing a single time and roughly 20% taken by the ten largest. V shed 1 base and J shed 2 bases, with 12 bases lying between them. The CDR3 is made up of 16 amino acids. CDR1 and CDR2 (germline): SNHLY, FYNNEI. This chain connects TRBV2 to TRBJ2-1; D remains unclear. This receptor was obtained from a man in his late teens or twenties in good health and CMV-seropositive. Source material: PBMCs. CDR3 residues: CASSEDTFNTYNEQFF. As DNA, the CDR3 is TGTGCCAGCAGTGAAGACACCTTTAACACCTACAATGAGCAGTTCTTC.